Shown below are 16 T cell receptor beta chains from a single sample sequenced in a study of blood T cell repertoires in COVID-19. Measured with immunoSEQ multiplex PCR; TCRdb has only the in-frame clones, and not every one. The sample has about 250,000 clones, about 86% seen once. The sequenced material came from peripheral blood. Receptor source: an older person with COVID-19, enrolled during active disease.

CDR3 in DNA: TGTGCCAGCAGCTTAGAATTCCGAGACTACACCTTC. Its protein is CASSLEFRDYTF. The chain carries TRBV7-2 and TRBJ1-2; D is ambiguous. Per germline, CDR1 SGHTA and CDR2 FQGNSA. The ends were cut back, 1 base at V and 10 bases at J, with 10 bases in the middle. The CDR3 has 12 residues.

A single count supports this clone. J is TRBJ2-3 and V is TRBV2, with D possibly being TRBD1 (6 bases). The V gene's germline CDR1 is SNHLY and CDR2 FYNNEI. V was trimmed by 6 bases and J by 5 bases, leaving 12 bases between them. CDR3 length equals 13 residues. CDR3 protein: CASRDSLGDTQYF. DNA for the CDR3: TGTGCCAGCAGGGACAGTCTCGGAGATACGCAGTATTTT.

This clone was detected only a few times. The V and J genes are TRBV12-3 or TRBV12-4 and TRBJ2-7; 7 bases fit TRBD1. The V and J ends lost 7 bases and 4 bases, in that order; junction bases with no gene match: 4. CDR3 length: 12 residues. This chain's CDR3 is CASMGRGYEQYF. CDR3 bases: TGTGCCAGCATGGGCAGGGGGTACGAGCAGTACTTC.

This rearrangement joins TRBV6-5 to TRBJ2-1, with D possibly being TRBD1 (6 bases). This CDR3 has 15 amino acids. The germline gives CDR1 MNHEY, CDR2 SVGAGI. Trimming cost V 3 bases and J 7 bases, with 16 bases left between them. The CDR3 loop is CASSYLQGIINEQFF. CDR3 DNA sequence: TGTGCCAGCAGTTATTTACAGGGAATAATTAATGAGCAGTTCTTC.

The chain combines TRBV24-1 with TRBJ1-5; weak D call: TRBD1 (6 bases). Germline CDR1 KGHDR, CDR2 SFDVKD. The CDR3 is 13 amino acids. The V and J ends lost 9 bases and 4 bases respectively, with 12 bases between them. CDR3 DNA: TGTGCCACCGGGCAGGGGTCGAATCAGCCCCAGCATTTT. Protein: CATGQGSNQPQHF.

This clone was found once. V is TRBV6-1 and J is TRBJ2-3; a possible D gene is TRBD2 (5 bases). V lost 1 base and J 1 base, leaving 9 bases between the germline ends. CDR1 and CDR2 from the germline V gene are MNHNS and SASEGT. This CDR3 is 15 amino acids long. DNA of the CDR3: TGTGCCAGCAGTGAAGTGAACGGGGGCACAGATACGCAGTATTTT. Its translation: CASSEVNGGTDTQYF.

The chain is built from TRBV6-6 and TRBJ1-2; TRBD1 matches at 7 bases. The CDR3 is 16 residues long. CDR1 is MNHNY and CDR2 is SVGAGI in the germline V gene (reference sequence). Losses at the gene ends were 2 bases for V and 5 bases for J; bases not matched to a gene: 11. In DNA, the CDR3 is TGTGCCAGCAGTTACGACGCAGGGGGTTTTCAGTATGGCTACACCTTC. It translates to CASSYDAGGFQYGYTF.

The DNA of the CDR3 is TGTGCCAGCAGACCCCCGGGACTAGCGGGAATGGATGAGCAGTTCTTC. Protein sequence: CASRPPGLAGMDEQFF. The rearrangement uses TRBV9 and TRBJ2-1, with TRBD2 identical over 13 bases. From germline, CDR1 is SGDLS and CDR2 YYNGEE. V gave up 5 bases and J gave up 8 bases; unmatched junction bases: 10. The CDR3 runs 16 residues.

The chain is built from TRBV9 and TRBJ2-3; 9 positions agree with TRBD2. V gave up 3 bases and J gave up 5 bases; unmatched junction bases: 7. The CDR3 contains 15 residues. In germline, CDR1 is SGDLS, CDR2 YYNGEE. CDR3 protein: CASSDSGGPGDTQYF. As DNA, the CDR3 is TGTGCCAGCAGCGACAGCGGGGGGCCAGGAGATACGCAGTATTTT.

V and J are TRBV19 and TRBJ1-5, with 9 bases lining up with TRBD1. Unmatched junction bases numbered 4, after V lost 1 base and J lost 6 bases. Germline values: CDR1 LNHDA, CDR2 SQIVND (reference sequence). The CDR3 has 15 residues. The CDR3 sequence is CASSIGTGGGQPQHF. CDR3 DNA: TGTGCCAGTAGTATAGGTACAGGGGGCGGTCAGCCCCAGCATTTT.

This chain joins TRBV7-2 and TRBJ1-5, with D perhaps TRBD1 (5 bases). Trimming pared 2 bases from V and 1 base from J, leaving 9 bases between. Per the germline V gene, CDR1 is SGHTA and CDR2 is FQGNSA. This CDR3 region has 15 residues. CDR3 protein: CASSLRQSSNQPQHF. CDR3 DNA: TGTGCCAGCAGCTTACGACAGTCGAGCAATCAGCCCCAGCATTTT.

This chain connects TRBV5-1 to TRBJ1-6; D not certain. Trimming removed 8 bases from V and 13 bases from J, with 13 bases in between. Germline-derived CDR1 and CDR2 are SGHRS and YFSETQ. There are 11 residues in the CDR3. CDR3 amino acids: CARSAVFPLHF. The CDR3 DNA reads TGCGCCAGATCCGCAGTCTTCCCCCTCCACTTT.

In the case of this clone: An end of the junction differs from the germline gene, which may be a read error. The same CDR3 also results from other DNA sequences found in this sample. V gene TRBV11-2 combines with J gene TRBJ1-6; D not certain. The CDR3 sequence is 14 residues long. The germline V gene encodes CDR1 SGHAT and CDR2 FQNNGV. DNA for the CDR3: TGCGCCAGCAGCTCCGGCGGCCCGGCGGGGCCCCTCCACTTT. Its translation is CASSSGGPAGPLHF.

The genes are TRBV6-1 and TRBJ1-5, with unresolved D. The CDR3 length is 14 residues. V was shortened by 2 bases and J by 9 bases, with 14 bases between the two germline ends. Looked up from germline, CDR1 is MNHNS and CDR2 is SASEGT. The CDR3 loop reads CASSESEGVVPQHF. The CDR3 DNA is TGTGCCAGCAGTGAATCTGAGGGTGTCGTGCCCCAGCATTTT.

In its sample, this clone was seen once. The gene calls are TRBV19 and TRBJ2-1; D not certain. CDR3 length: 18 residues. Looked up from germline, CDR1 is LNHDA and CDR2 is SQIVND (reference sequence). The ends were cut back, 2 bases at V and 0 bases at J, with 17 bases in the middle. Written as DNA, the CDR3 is TGTGCCAGTAGTATAATCACTGGCCGGGTGAGCTCCTACAATGAGCAGTTCTTC. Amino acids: CASSIITGRVSSYNEQFF.

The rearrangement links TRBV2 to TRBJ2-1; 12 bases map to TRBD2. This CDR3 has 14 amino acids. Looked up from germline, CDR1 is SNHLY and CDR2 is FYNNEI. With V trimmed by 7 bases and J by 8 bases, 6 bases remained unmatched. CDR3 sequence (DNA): TGTGCCAGCATGCCGGGACTAGCGGGTTATGAGCAGTTCTTC. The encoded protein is CASMPGLAGYEQFF.